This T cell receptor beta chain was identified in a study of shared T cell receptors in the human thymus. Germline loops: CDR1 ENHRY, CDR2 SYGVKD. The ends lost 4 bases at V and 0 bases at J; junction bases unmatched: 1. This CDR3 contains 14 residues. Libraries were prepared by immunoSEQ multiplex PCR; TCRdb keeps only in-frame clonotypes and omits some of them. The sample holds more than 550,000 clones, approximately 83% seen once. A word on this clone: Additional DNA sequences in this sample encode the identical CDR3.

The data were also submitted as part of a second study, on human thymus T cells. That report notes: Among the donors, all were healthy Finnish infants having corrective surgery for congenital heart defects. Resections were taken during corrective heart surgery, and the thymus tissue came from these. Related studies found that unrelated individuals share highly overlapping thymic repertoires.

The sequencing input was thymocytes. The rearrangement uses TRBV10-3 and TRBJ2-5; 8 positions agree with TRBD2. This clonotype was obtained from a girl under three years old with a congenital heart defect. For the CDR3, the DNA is TGTGCCATCAGTGGCGGGGGGAACCAAGAGACCCAGTACTTC. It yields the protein CAISGGGNQETQYF.